This entry features one T cell receptor (beta chain) sequence. Trimming cost V 4 bases and J 5 bases; bases outside gene matches: 6. The CDR3 consists of 15 residues. Germline V lookup: CDR1 SQVTM, CDR2 ANQGSEA. Original methodology: Amplification from reference gene primers served as the basis for estimated nucleated cell counts. Assay used: immunoSEQ multiplex PCR; TCRdb lists only in-frame clones, some missing. The DNA was the basis for D and trimming; V, J and clone size are from that table. The sample lists roughly 120,000 clones; roughly 84% were seen once. This sample was included in a study of blood T cell repertoires in COVID-19.

This TCR derives from a middle-aged man with acute or convalescent COVID-19. Material: peripheral blood. The J gene is TRBJ1-5, the V gene TRBV29-1, with 12 bases lining up with TRBD1. The CDR3 sequence is CSVGGDRGRDQPQHF. The CDR3 DNA reads as TGCAGCGTTGGGGGGGACAGGGGGCGCGATCAGCCCCAGCATTTT.